This TCR beta chain was profiled in a study of memory CD4+ T cells and cytomegalovirus serostatus. The CDR3 is 13 residues long. The V gene lost 3 bases and the J gene lost 7 bases, with 12 bases spanning the gap. From germline, CDR1 is MDHEN and CDR2 SYDVKM. Single viable CD3+CD4+CD8-CD45RO+ cells were sorted as the memory CD4+ T cells. Profiling relied on immunoSEQ multiplex PCR, and the TCRdb table lists in-frame clones only, not all of them. Here the sample spans over 40,000 clones, 65% to 80% being singletons. The receptor's source is an adult in good health and CMV-seronegative. V is TRBV28 and J is TRBJ1-2, with a tentative D call TRBD1 (5 bases). Sequenced: memory CD4+ T cells from blood. The CDR3 DNA follows: TGTGCCAGCAGTTTGCTCGGGGCCCTTGGCTACACCTTC. Amino acid sequence: CASSLLGALGYTF.